This T cell receptor beta chain came from a study of cytomegalovirus exposure and HLA in healthy donors. At the level of the study: Unique TCRs from HLA-typed donors, 85 million to 100 million of them, were held in an early data release. The study's findings and limits: In an earlier analysis, most TCR beta V segments were productive about 87% or about 30% of the time. Later analysis suggested most CMV-associated TCR beta chains were HLA-restricted.

Note on this clone: Its specificity is unknown.

Germline V gene lookup returns CDR1 SGDLS and CDR2 YYNGEE. V shed 0 bases and J 8 bases; nucleotides not matched to a gene: 3. The CDR3 consists of 15 residues. 60 Vbeta and 13 Jbeta primers were used in PCR. Assay used: immunoSEQ multiplex PCR; TCRdb lists only in-frame clones, some missing. This sample has roughly 180,000 clones; around four fifths occur once, and the top ten carry 0.95% to 1.5%. Material: PBMCs. This rearrangement joins TRBV9 to TRBJ1-4; 11 nucleotides agree with TRBD1. The TCR originated in a boy between 2 and 10 years old in good health and CMV-seronegative. Here the CDR3 DNA reads TGTGCCAGCAGCGTAGAAGGGACAGGGGGGGAAAAACTGTTTTTT. Its protein product is CASSVEGTGGEKLFF.